Many counts were recorded for the clone carrying this T cell receptor (beta chain). Its antigen is undetermined. The sample comes from a study of T cells in Graves' hyperthyroidism and ophthalmopathy. For the study at large: Upon initial diagnosis and before any treatment, peripheral blood was collected. Broader study findings: The blood repertoire included most of the expanded thyroid clonotypes above 0.001.

What was amplified from RNA transcripts were TCR beta CDR3 regions. HTBI primers drove first-round RT-PCR of the TCR CDR3. MiXCR was run by TCRdb on the multiplex PCR reads, yielding one entry per CDR3 protein. The table lists about 270,000 distinct CDR3 sequences, roughly 15% of them singletons. V was clipped by 4 bases and J by 7 bases; unmatched bases: 16. Germline CDR1 and CDR2: SGHRS and YFSETQ. CDR3 size: 16 residues. Sequenced sample: blood. The receptor was derived from a woman in her forties or fifties with Graves' hyperthyroidism that later progressed to Graves' ophthalmopathy. V and J are TRBV5-1 and TRBJ1-1; 7 nucleotides align to TRBD1. CDR3 nucleotides: TGCGCCAGCAGCCCCTATGACAGGGTTGGTGTAGGTGAAGCTTTCTTT. Its translation: CASSPYDRVGVGEAFF.